This T cell receptor beta chain stems from a study of shared clonotypes between healthy human individuals. Turning to the study itself: A couple of women and a few men aged 18 to 49 made up the donors.

Donors had no recently reported acute infections or vaccinations and were HIV-negative. CD4+ cell separation produced CD45RA+ naive and CD45RA-negative memory subsets. The CDR3 totals 15 residues. Trimming left V 3 bases short and J 2 bases short, with 14 bases between. The germline V gene has CDR1 MNHNS and CDR2 SASEGT. Profiled with immunoSEQ multiplex PCR; TCRdb holds only in-frame clones, not every one. Of 2 million to 2.5 million clones listed, around 92% are singletons. This clone was counted once. V gene TRBV6-1 combines with J gene TRBJ2-7, with no clear D. Specimen: naive CD4+ T cells from PBMCs. Subset specified: CD45RA+ positively selected. This TCR was recovered from a man in his late teens or twenties in good health. Some clones in this sample may be carry-over from other donors' samples. As DNA, the CDR3 is TGTGCCAGCAGTGAGGCCTTCAGGACCCCCTACGAGCAGTACTTC. It yields the protein CASSEAFRTPYEQYF.